This T cell receptor beta chain came from a study of blood T cell repertoires in COVID-19 (dated by TCRdb to about 2020). General notes on the study: Samples covering the acute and convalescent phases of COVID-19 were provided by collaborators in the United States, Italy and Spain. The samples were drawn from two sources: the first 160 participants of the ongoing ImmuneRACE study, and 1,000 to 1,500 subjects contributed by 6 global collaborators. A freely available public database, intended as a resource for researchers studying the immune response to SARS-CoV-2, is where the repertoires were released. Where HLA class I and class II types were available, the types were taken from metadata supplied by the sample provider, not from assay-based typing. Subjects who had been exposed to COVID-19, were actively infected with it, or had recovered from it provided the deeply sampled blood TCRbeta repertoires that made up the dataset. The sample metadata nearly always contained a de-identified subject ID, COVID-19 status, age in years and sex. The material from the prospective study consisted of cDNA or gDNA derived from T cells, B-cell-depleted T cells, or PBMCs.

TCRbeta CDR3 regions were amplified from genomic DNA using the immunoSEQ Assay, a bias-controlled multiplex PCR. Processing in the source paper ran as follows. Within the assay, amplification of reference gene primers was used to estimate how many nucleated cells each sample contained. To quantify the absolute abundance of each unique TCRbeta CDR3 rearrangement, sequence reads were collapsed and filtered. For each sample, productive Simpson clonality was calculated by taking the square root of Simpson's diversity index across productive rearrangements. In TCRdb, the immuneACCESS table is reduced to in-frame sequences with V and J assigned. These tables do not hold every clone; where another copy was compared, an unresolved V gene accounts for under half, and the others remain unexplained. D and trimming were read from the DNA, whereas the V and J calls and clone size are those reported in that table. Here the sample has approximately 140,000 clones; around 89% occur a single time. The ten biggest clones cover roughly 18% of the sample.

Summary of the overall study and its limitations: The quantity of clinical and demographic metadata differed by source and by participant and was supplied without curation.

Each collaborating institution followed its own protocols to collect whole blood in K2EDTA tubes. For TCRbeta analysis, collaborators shipped samples as frozen whole blood, isolated PBMCs, or DNA extracted from either of those sample types. This clone was recorded a few times. It has no known antigen specificity. Per-base quality was not reported, and no clone a single base away is much larger than it. The TCR comes from a man over 45 with active or convalescent COVID-19. Sequenced: peripheral blood.

In nucleotide form, the sequence is TGTGCCAGTAGTAATCTTTGGGGGGGCGGTGAGACCCAGTACTTC. Translation gives CASSNLWGGGETQYF. The chain is encoded by TRBV19 joined to TRBJ2-5; tentative D gene TRBD2, with 7 bases matching. V and J are truncated by 4 bases and 5 bases respectively, leaving an intervening sequence of 17 bases. CDR1 and CDR2, looked up from the germline V gene (reference sequence), are LNHDA and SQIVND. The CDR3 goes from the cysteine to the phenylalanine over 15 residues. Solely the CDR3 DNA is kept, with 45 bases framed from the first base.